The rows below give T cell receptor beta chains drawn from one sample of a study of blood T cell repertoires in COVID-19. Measured with immunoSEQ multiplex PCR; TCRdb has only the in-frame clones, and not every one. The sample contains 200,000 to 300,000 clones, approximately 88% of which appear only once. Sequencing was done on a sample of PBMCs or T cells enriched from blood (not recorded which). The receptors derive from a woman between 40 and 50 years old with acute COVID-19. The CDR3 runs from the conserved cysteine through the conserved F or W.

J	V	CDR3
TRBJ1-6	TRBV7-2	CASSLVTASNSPLHF
TRBJ2-3	TRBV30	CAWSSIAGGPVGTDTQYF
TRBJ1-6	TRBV12-3/TRBV12-4	CASAQGRNSPLHF
TRBJ2-5	TRBV5-8	CASSLGQYQETQYF
TRBJ1-3	TRBV7-6	CASSSGKGRNTIYF
TRBJ2-2	TRBV5-1	CASSPWRASNTGELFF
TRBJ1-1	TRBV6-5	CASSYAGAQTEAFF
TRBJ1-2	TRBV27	CASSPRQGTDGYTF
TRBJ1-5	TRBV18	CASSLRQDNQPQHF
TRBJ1-2	TRBV28	CASSLGDRALGGYTF
TRBJ1-5	TRBV5-1	CASSYSGGQPQHF
TRBJ1-4	TRBV19	CASSIETGKEKLFF
TRBJ2-5	TRBV7-9	CASSLGGGGETQYF
TRBJ1-2	TRBV24-1	CATSDIGASRAGYTF
TRBJ2-7	TRBV28	CASTSGDSAYEQYF
TRBJ1-2	TRBV6-5	CASKQYGYTF